This T cell receptor (beta chain) was recorded in a study of T cell responses to AZD1222 COVID-19 vaccine. Germline trimming cut 4 bases from V and 7 bases from J; bases unmatched to any gene: 8. The V gene's germline CDR1 is SGDLS and CDR2 YYNGEE. CDR3 length equals 15 residues. The protocol was immunoSEQ multiplex PCR, while the TCRdb copy is restricted to in-frame clones and leaves out a portion. The sample lists 95,000 to 150,000 clones; about 88% were seen once. The J gene is TRBJ1-6, the V gene TRBV9; 7 nucleotides match TRBD1. This specimen was peripheral blood, taken on day 0 of AZD1222 vaccination. The source is an adult in good health. CDR3 sequence reads: CASSFLPGQNSPLHF. Written as DNA, the CDR3 is TGTGCCAGCAGCTTTTTACCGGGACAGAATTCACCCCTCCACTTT. Supplemented by reference TRBV9 and TRBJ1-6, the full variable domain reads DSGVTQTPKHLITATGQRVTLRCSPRSGDLSVYWYQQSLDQGLQFLIQYYNGEERAKGNILERFSAQQFPDLHSELNLSSLELGDSALYFCASSFLPGQNSPLHFGNGTRLTVT.